The next 3 T cell receptor beta chains were all read from a single sample in a study of blood T cell repertoires in COVID-19 (TCRdb year 2020). The library was prepared using the immunoSEQ multiplex PCR assay. TCRdb obtained this table from immuneACCESS and retained in-frame rearrangements with V and J assigned. These tables miss some clones; where compared with another copy, unresolved V genes account for less than half of the shortfall, and the remainder is unexplained. The sample data list about 220,000 clones, and about four fifths of these were observed just once. Roughly 3.5% of the sample rests with the top ten. The sequenced material came from PBMCs or T cells enriched from blood (not recorded which). The source of these receptors is a woman aged 60 to 75 who had recovered from COVID-19.

This clone has only one observation. V and J are TRBV18 and TRBJ2-7, with D uncertain. From germline, CDR1 is KGHSH and CDR2 LQKENI. Trimming stripped 1 base from V and 2 bases from J, with 9 bases between. The CDR3 runs to 14 residues. In nucleotides, the CDR3 is TGTGCCAGCTCACCACGCCAGAACGCCTACGAGCAGTACTTC. Amino acid sequence: CASSPRQNAYEQYF. Using reference TRBV18 and TRBJ2-7 for the parts outside the CDR3, the full variable domain is NAGVMQNPRHLVRRRGQEARLRCSPMKGHSHVYWYRQLPEEGLKFMVYLQKENIIDESGMPKERFSAEFPKEGPSILRIQQVVRGDSAAYFCASSPRQNAYEQYFGPGTRLTVT.

The chain has TRBV21-1 and TRBJ2-1; no check of the table's D call, TRBD2, against the DNA was made. TRBV21-1 is termed a pseudogene. This CDR3 contains 17 residues. The CDR3 sequence: CASSTARSGRYNNEQFF. CDR3 coding DNA: TGTGCCAGCAGCACTGCCCGTAGCGGGAGGTATAACAATGAGCAGTTCTTC.

This clone was recorded only once. This chain links TRBV10-3 with TRBJ2-5; D is ambiguous. Germline V gene lookup returns CDR1 ENHRY and CDR2 SYGVKD. The CDR3 loop spans 14 amino acids. Trimming left V 10 bases short and J 0 bases short, with 15 bases between. The DNA of the CDR3 is TGTGCCACCCAGTCCGGAGCTTACCAAGAGACCCAGTACTTC. It specifies CATQSGAYQETQYF.